The T cell receptor beta chain under discussion was sequenced for a study of blood T cell repertoires in COVID-19. The overall study: PBMCs, B-cell-depleted T cells, or T cells were the source of the cDNA or gDNA that made up the material.

The CDR3 is 15 amino acids. V gave up 3 bases and J gave up 6 bases; unmatched junction bases: 7. Germline CDR1 is LGHNA and CDR2 is YSLEER. Original processing methods: Nucleated cell number was recorded as an estimate derived from reference gene primer amplification. TCRdb's copy holds only in-frame clones and misses some; the assay was immunoSEQ multiplex PCR. The DNA was the basis for D and trimming; V, J and clone size are from that table. The table lists roughly 700,000 clones, 85% to 90% of them singletons, with 0.2% to 0.3% in the top ten. The sample consisted of peripheral blood. V gene TRBV4-3 combines with J gene TRBJ2-1; TRBD2 matches 8 bases. The origin of this receptor is a woman between 18 and 30 years old with acute or convalescent COVID-19. The CDR3 protein is CASSQAGGPSNEQFF. CDR3 nucleotides: TGCGCCAGCAGCCAGGCGGGGGGTCCCTCCAATGAGCAGTTCTTC.